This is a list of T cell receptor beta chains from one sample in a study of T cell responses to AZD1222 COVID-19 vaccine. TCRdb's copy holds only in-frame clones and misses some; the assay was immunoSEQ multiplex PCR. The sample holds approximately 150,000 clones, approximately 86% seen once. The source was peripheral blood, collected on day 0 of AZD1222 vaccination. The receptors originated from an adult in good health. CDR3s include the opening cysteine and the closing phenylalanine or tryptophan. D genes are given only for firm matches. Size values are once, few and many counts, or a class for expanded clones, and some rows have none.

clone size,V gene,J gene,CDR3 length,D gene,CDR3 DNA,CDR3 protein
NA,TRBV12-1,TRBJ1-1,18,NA,TGTGCCAGCAGCTTCCCCCCCCCGGGGCGAGGATTGGACACTGAAGCTTTCTTT,CASSFPPPGRGLDTEAFF
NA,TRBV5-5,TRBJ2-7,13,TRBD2,TGTGCCAGCAGCCCCTGGGGGGGGGACGAGCAGTACTTC,CASSPWGGDEQYF
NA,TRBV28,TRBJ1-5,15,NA,TGTGCCAGCAGTTTTTCGGGGGGGTACAATCAGCCCCAGCATTTT,CASSFSGGYNQPQHF
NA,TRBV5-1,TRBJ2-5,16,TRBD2,TGCGCCAGCAGCGGAGGACTAGCGGGAGACGGGGAGACCCAGTACTTC,CASSGGLAGDGETQYF
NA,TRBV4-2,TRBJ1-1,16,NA,TGTGCCAGCAGCCAAGAGACAGAGTTGGGGAACACTGAAGCTTTCTTT,CASSQETELGNTEAFF
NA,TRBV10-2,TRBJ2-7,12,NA,TGCGCCAGCAGTGCGGGGCACTACGAGCAGTACTTC,CASSAGHYEQYF
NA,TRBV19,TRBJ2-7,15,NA,TGTGCCAGTAGTCCAAAGAGGGGGGGCTCCTACGAGCAGTACTTC,CASSPKRGGSYEQYF
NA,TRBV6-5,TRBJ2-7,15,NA,TGTGCCAGCAGTTACACTCGGGGTGGCGTCTACGAGCAGTACTTC,CASSYTRGGVYEQYF
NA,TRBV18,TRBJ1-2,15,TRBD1,TGTGCCAGCTCACCCTTCGAGGGGGCCAGTTACGGCTACACCTTC,CASSPFEGASYGYTF
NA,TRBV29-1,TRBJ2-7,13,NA,TGCAGCGTTGAGTCGCAGACACCCTACGAGCAGTACTTC,CSVESQTPYEQYF
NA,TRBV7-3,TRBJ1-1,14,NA,TGTGCCAGCAGCCCCGGGGACCTGAGCACTGAAGCTTTCTTT,CASSPGDLSTEAFF
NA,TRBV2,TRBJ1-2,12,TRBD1,TGTGCCAGCTGCCGGACAGGGGTTGGCTACACCTTC,CASCRTGVGYTF
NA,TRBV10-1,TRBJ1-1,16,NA,TGCGCCAGCACGGGCGACAGCCTAGGTGGGGCCACTGAAGCTTTCTTT,CASTGDSLGGATEAFF
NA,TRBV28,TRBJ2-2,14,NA,TGTGCCTCCATTTGGGCTACCGGAGGCGGGGAGCTGTTTTTT,CASIWATGGGELFF
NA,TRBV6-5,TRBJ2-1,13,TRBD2,TGTGCCAGCACGCCTAGCGGGAGCTATGAGCAGTTCTTC,CASTPSGSYEQFF
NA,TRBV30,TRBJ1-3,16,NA,TGTGCCTGGAGTGTAAGTGGGGCCTTCGGGGGAAACACCATATATTTT,CAWSVSGAFGGNTIYF
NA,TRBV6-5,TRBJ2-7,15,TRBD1,TGTGCCAGCAGTTTCCGGACAGGGAAGTATTACGAGCAGTACTTC,CASSFRTGKYYEQYF
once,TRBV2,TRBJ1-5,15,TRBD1,TGTGCCAGCAGGAGGGGGGCAGGGGGAAATCAGCCCCAGCATTTT,CASRRGAGGNQPQHF
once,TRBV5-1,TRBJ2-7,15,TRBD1,TGCGCCAGCAGCCAACCGACAGGGGGTTCTAACGAGCAGTACTTC,CASSQPTGGSNEQYF
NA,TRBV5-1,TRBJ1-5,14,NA,TGCGCCAGCAGCTTGTCGGATCGCAATCAGCCCCAGCATTTT,CASSLSDRNQPQHF
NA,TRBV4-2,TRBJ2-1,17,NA,TGTGCCAGCAGCCAAGATGTTGCGACGGGAGTAAGCAATGAGCAGTTCTTC,CASSQDVATGVSNEQFF
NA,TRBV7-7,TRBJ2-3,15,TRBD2,TGTGCCAGCAGCTTAACGGGCGGGAGTACAGATACGCAGTATTTT,CASSLTGGSTDTQYF
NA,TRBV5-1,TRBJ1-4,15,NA,TGCGCCAGCAGCCAACGTGAGGGAAGTAATGAAAAACTGTTTTTT,CASSQREGSNEKLFF
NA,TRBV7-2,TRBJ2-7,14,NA,TGTGCCAGCAGCTTAAATCTTCGGCGTCAGGGTTGGTACTTC,CASSLNLRRQGWYF
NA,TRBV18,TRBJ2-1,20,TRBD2,TGTGCCAGCTCACCCCTGGTACTAGCGGGGACGTACAGGTCCTACAATGAGCAGTTCTTC,CASSPLVLAGTYRSYNEQFF
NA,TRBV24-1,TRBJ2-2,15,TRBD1,TGTGCCACCAGCAGGGACAGGACCTCCACCGGGGAGCTGTTTTTT,CATSRDRTSTGELFF
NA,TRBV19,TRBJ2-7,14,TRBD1,TGTGCCAGTAGCCCGGGACAGGGGTTCTACGAGCAGTACTTC,CASSPGQGFYEQYF
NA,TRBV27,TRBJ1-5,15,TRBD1,TGTGCCAGCAGTCCCTACGGGACAGTTAATCAGCCCCAGCATTTT,CASSPYGTVNQPQHF
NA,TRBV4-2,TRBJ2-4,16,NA,TGTGCCAGCAGCCAAGCGGCAGGAGATGTCAAAAACATTCAGTACTTC,CASSQAAGDVKNIQYF
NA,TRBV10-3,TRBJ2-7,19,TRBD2,TGTGCCATCAGTGAGTCTCTGGGCCGAGCTAGCGGGAGTAGCTACGAGCAGTACTTC,CAISESLGRASGSSYEQYF
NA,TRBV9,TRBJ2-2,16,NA,TGTGCCAGCCGCCAGGGACCGCAACACAACACCGGGGAGCTGTTTTTT,CASRQGPQHNTGELFF
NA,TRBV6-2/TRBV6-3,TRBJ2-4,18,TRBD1,TGTGCCAGCAGCTCTCCAGCGGGACAGGGGGCTGCCAAAAACATTCAGTACTTC,CASSSPAGQGAAKNIQYF
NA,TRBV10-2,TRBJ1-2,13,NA,TGCGCCAGCAGTGAGTCGGGGGAATATGGCTACACCTTC,CASSESGEYGYTF
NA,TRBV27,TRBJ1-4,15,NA,TGTGCCAGCAGTCCCGTTGGCTCTGGGGAGGAAAAACTGTTTTTT,CASSPVGSGEEKLFF
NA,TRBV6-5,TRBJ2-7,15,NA,TGTGCCAGCAGCCCGACAGGTTTAAGCTCCTACGAGCAGTACTTC,CASSPTGLSSYEQYF
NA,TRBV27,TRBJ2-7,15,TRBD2,TGTGCCAGCAGTTTATTTCTAGCGGGCCCCCACGAGCAGTACTTC,CASSLFLAGPHEQYF
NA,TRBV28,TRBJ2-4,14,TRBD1,TGTGCCAGCAGTTTCTCGGACAGGGGGGGCATTCAGTACTTC,CASSFSDRGGIQYF
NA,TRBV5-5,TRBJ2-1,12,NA,TGTGCCAGCAGCCTGACTAGGAATGAGCAGTTCTTC,CASSLTRNEQFF
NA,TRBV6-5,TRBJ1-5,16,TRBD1,TGTGCCAGCAGTTCCCGGACAGGGGTCGGCAATCAGCCCCAGCATTTT,CASSSRTGVGNQPQHF
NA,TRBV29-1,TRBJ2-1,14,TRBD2,TGCAGCGTGGCTGGGACTAGCTCCCTCTATGAGCAGTTCTTC,CSVAGTSSLYEQFF
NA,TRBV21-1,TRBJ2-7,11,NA,TGTGCCAGCAGCAGACCCTACGAGCAGTACTTC,CASSRPYEQYF
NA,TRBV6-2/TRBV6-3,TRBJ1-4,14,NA,TGTGCCAGCAGTTTGACAGGCAGTAGTGAAAAACTGTTTTTT,CASSLTGSSEKLFF
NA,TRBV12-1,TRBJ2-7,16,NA,TGTGCCAGCAGCTTTGCCTCGGCACAGAGAACCTACGAGCAGTACTTC,CASSFASAQRTYEQYF
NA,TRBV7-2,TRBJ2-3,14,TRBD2,TGTGCCAGCAGCTTAGCGGGGCGGGAGGATACGCAGTATTTT,CASSLAGREDTQYF
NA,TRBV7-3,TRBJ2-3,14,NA,TGTGCCAGCAGCCCAGGGACGGCGGGAGATACGCAGTATTTT,CASSPGTAGDTQYF
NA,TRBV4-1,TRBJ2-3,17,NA,TGCGCCAGCAGCCAGGTTTTGGGGGGTTCGAGCACAGATACGCAGTATTTT,CASSQVLGGSSTDTQYF
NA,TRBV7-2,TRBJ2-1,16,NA,TGTGCCAGCAGCACCCAAGAGGGAGTGAGGGACAATGAGCAGTTCTTC,CASSTQEGVRDNEQFF
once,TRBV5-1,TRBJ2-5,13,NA,TGCGCCAGCAGCAGGAGGGGCGAGGAGACCCAGTACTTC,CASSRRGEETQYF
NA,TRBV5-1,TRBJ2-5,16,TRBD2,TGCGCCAGCAGCTCGGTCTTTTTAGCGGGAGGAGAGACCCAGTACTTC,CASSSVFLAGGETQYF
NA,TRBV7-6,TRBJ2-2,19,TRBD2,TGTGCCAGCACCTCGAAGGGACTAGCGGGAGGAGGAAACACCGGGGAGCTGTTTTTT,CASTSKGLAGGGNTGELFF
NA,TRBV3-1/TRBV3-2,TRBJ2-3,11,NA,TGTGCCAGCAGCCAAGCAGATACGCAGTATTTT,CASSQADTQYF
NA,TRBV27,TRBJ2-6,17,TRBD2,TGTGCCAGCGGACTAGCGGACATCATCTCTGGGGCCAACGTCCTGACTTTC,CASGLADIISGANVLTF
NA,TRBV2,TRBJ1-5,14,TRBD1,TGTGCCAGCAGTCCTTGGGACAGGGGCCGTTTAGTACATTTT,CASSPWDRGRLVHF
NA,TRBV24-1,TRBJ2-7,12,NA,TGTGCCACCAAAAACTTGGGTGGCGAGCAGTACTTC,CATKNLGGEQYF
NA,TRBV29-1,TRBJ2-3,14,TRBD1,TGCAGCGGGAGACAGGGGGCGATGACAGATACGCAGTATTTT,CSGRQGAMTDTQYF
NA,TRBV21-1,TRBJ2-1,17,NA,TGTGCCAGCAGCCGAAAGGGACACCGGAGCTCCTACAATGAGCAGTTCTTC,CASSRKGHRSSYNEQFF
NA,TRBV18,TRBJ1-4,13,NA,TGTGCCAGCTCAACGCGGGAAAATTTAAAACTGTTTTTT,CASSTRENLKLFF
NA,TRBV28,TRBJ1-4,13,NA,TGTGCCAGCAGTTTGAGAGAATATGAAAAACTGTTTTTT,CASSLREYEKLFF
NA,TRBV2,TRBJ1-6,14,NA,TGTGCCAGCAGGTACGGGGGACGACGATCACCCCTCCACTTT,CASRYGGRRSPLHF